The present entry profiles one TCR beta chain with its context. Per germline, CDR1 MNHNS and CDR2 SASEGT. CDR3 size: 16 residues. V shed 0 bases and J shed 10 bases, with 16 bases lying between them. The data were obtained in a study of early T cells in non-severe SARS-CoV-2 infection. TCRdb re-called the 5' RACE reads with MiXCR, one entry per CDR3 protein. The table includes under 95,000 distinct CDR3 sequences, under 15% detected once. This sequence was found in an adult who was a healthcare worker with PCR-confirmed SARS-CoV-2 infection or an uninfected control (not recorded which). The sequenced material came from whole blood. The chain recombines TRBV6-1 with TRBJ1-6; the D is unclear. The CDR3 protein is CASSEAISGRGSPLHF. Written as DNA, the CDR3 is TGTGCCAGCAGTGAAGCGATATCAGGACGTGGCTCACCCCTCCACTTT.